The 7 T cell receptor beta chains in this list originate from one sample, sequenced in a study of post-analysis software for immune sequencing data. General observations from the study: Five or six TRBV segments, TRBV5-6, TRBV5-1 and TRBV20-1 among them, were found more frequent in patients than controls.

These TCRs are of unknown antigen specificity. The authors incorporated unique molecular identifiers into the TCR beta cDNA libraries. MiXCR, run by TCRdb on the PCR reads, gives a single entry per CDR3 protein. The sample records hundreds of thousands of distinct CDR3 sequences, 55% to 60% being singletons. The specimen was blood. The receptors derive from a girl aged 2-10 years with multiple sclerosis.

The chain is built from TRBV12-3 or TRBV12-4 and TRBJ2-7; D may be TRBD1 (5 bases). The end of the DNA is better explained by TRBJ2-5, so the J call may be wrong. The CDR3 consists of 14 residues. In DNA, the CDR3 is TGTGCCAGCAGGTTCGCAGGGTCTCGAGAGACCCAGTACTTC. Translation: CASRFAGSRETQYF.

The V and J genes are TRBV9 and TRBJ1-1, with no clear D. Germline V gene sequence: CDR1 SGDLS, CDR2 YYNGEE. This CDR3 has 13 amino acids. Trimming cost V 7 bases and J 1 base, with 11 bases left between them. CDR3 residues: CASGRSPNTEAFF. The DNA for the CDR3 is TGTGCCAGCGGTCGTTCACCGAACACTGAAGCTTTCTTT.

This chain's CDR3 is CSVGRDSSYNEQFF. CDR3 bases: TGCAGCGTCGGCCGGGACAGCTCCTACAATGAGCAGTTCTTC. The chain employs TRBV29-1 and TRBJ2-1; 7 nucleotides agree with TRBD1. Looked up from germline, CDR1 is SQVTM and CDR2 is ANQGSEA. The CDR3 length is 14 residues. The ends lost 6 bases at V and 0 bases at J; junction bases unmatched: 5.

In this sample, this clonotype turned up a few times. The CDR3 here is CAIKPGQGTTNEKLFF. The CDR3 nucleotides are TGTGCCATCAAGCCGGGACAGGGGACAACTAATGAAAAACTGTTTTTT. The chain carries TRBV10-3 and TRBJ1-4; 10 bases line up with TRBD1. V dropped 7 bases and J dropped 0; count of bases not matched to a gene: 5. The length of the CDR3 is 16 residues. Germline V gives CDR1 ENHRY, CDR2 SYGVKD.

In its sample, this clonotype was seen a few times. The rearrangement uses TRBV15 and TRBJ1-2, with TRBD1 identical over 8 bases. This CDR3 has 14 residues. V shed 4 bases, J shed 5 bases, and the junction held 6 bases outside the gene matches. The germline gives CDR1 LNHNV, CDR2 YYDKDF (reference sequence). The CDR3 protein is CATSTRDRRYGYTF. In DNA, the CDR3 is TGTGCCACCAGCACTAGGGACAGGAGATATGGCTACACCTTC.

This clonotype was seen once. CDR3 coding DNA: TGTGCCAGCAGTTTTTGGGGGGTAGGTAATCAGCCCCAGCATTTT. Translation gives CASSFWGVGNQPQHF. The chain recombines TRBV12-3 or TRBV12-4 with TRBJ1-5; maybe TRBD1 (5 bases). Trimming cost V 3 bases and J 4 bases, with 13 bases left between them. This CDR3 spans 15 amino acids.

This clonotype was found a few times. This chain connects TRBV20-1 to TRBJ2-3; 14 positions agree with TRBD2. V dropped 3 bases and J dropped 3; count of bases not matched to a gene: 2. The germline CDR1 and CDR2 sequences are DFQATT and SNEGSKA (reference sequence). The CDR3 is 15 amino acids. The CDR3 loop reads CSASGTSGGTDTQYF. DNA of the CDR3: TGCAGTGCTAGTGGGACTAGCGGGGGAACAGATACGCAGTATTTT.